Presented here are 29 T cell receptor beta chains from one specimen sequenced in a study of shared clonotypes between healthy human individuals. Clones were read by immunoSEQ multiplex PCR, and TCRdb kept only the in-frame ones, dropping some. The sample holds about 330,000 clones, around 72% seen once. The material sequenced was memory CD4+ T cells sorted from blood. Subset described: CD45RA-negative fraction. Receptors were obtained from a man aged 25-45 years in good health.

The chain employs TRBV18 and TRBJ2-1; D gene unclear. Germline CDR1 is KGHSH and CDR2 is LQKENI. The CDR3 is 12 residues long. With 3 bases removed from V and 6 bases from J, the gap between germline ends came to 6 bases. Written as DNA, the CDR3 is TGTGCCAGCTCACCGTCAACCAATGAGCAGTTCTTC. Translating gives CASSPSTNEQFF. The full variable domain, its missing parts supplied by reference TRBV18 and TRBJ2-1, is NAGVMQNPRHLVRRRGQEARLRCSPMKGHSHVYWYRQLPEEGLKFMVYLQKENIIDESGMPKERFSAEFPKEGPSILRIQQVVRGDSAAYFCASSPSTNEQFFGPGTRLTVL.

This clone came up many times. The chain recombines TRBV7-2 with TRBJ2-5; a possible D gene is TRBD2 (5 bases). The germline V gene has CDR1 SGHTA and CDR2 FQGNSA. V was cut by 5 bases and J by 5 bases, with 9 bases left in between. The CDR3 totals 12 residues. The CDR3 reads CASSARGETQYF. The CDR3 DNA sequence: TGTGCCAGCAGCGCACGGGGTGAGACCCAGTACTTC.

The rearrangement joins TRBV5-6 to TRBJ2-7, with 8 positions matching TRBD1. This CDR3 has 15 residues. CDR1 SGHDT and CDR2 YYEEEE come from the germline V gene. The trim removed 4 bases at V and 3 bases at J, leaving 9 bases unmatched. CDR3 sequence (DNA): TGTGCCAGCAGCCCGCCGGGACAGGCGATCTACGAGCAGTACTTC. Protein: CASSPPGQAIYEQYF.

CDR3 coding DNA: TGTGCCAGCAGGCGGACAGACAATAATCAGCCCCAGCATTTT. Residues: CASRRTDNNQPQHF. V and J are TRBV6-1 and TRBJ1-5; D is possibly TRBD1 (6 bases). Germline CDR1 MNHNS, CDR2 SASEGT. This CDR3 comprises 14 residues. V was pared by 6 bases and J by 4 bases, with 13 bases between.

The chain links TRBV30 to TRBJ1-1; TRBD1 matches at 7 bases. The junction had 5 bases not matched to a gene; V was cut back by 3 bases and J by 4 bases. CDR1 and CDR2 (germline): GTSNPN, SVGIG (reference sequence). The CDR3 is 13 amino acids. DNA of the CDR3: TGTGCCTGGAGCCTCTCAGGGGGCACTGAAGCTTTCTTT. Amino acid sequence: CAWSLSGGTEAFF.

The chain couples TRBV29-1 to TRBJ2-7; the D gene is possibly TRBD2 (5 bases). The end of the DNA fits TRBJ2-1 better, so the J call may be wrong. This CDR3 spans 13 amino acids. Germline loops: CDR1 SQVTM, CDR2 ANQGSEA. This chain's CDR3 is CSVDLRDYNEQFF. The CDR3 DNA is TGCAGCGTGGACTTGAGGGATTACAATGAGCAGTTCTTC.

The CDR3 DNA is TGTGCCAGCAGACCTGATCCCTCCTACGAGCAGTACTTC. This translates into CASRPDPSYEQYF. V and J are TRBV6-1 and TRBJ2-7; D not certain. V dropped 6 bases and J dropped 0 bases, with 9 bases sitting between them. CDR3 length: 13 residues. Looked up from germline, CDR1 is MNHNS and CDR2 is SASEGT.

Concerning this clone itself: Mismatch with germline at one junction end may stem from a read error. The chain combines TRBV7-7 with TRBJ2-1; 9 bases line up with TRBD2. Germline assignment: CDR1 SSHAT and CDR2 FNYEAQ (reference sequence). There are 17 residues in the CDR3. CDR3 residues: CASSLGAIAGAGNEQFF. CDR3 coding DNA: TGTGCTAGCAGCTTAGGGGCCATAGCGGGAGCGGGCAATGAGCAGTTCTTC.

This chain links TRBV2 with TRBJ2-3; maybe TRBD1 (5 bases). Trimming pared 11 bases from V and 3 bases from J, leaving 21 bases between. CDR3 length equals 15 residues. Germline V gene lookup returns CDR1 SNHLY and CDR2 FYNNEI. The CDR3 spells CAGSGYGFETDTQYF. The CDR3 nucleotides read TGTGCCGGCTCAGGGTACGGGTTCGAGACAGATACGCAGTATTTT.

This clone was seen a single time. The chain links TRBV15 to TRBJ2-7; D is uncertain. From germline, CDR1 is LNHNV and CDR2 YYDKDF (reference sequence). This CDR3 is built from 13 residues. Trimming took 1 base from V and 4 from J, leaving 8 bases between them. For the CDR3, the DNA is TGTGCCACCAGCAGAGTGGGCTCTTACGAGCAGTACTTC. It yields the protein CATSRVGSYEQYF.

The rearrangement joins TRBV6-6 to TRBJ1-1; 7 bases map to TRBD1. The CDR3 extends over 15 amino acids. Germline-derived CDR1 and CDR2 are MNHNY and SVGAGI (reference sequence). J was trimmed by 1 base and V by 4 bases; bases with no gene match: 6. The CDR3 nucleotides read TGTGCCAGCAGTTCCCCGGGACAGTCGAACACTGAAGCTTTCTTT. Its protein is CASSSPGQSNTEAFF.

This clone was counted once. V is TRBV7-3 and J is TRBJ1-1, with 8 bases fitting TRBD1. J lost 4 bases, V lost 4 bases, and 5 bases had no gene match. The CDR3 has 14 residues. Germline V gives CDR1 SGHTA, CDR2 FQGTGA. CDR3 protein: CASSSTGGTTEAFF. CDR3 nucleotides: TGTGCCAGCAGCTCTACAGGGGGGACCACTGAAGCTTTCTTT.

The genes are TRBV29-1 and TRBJ2-7, with 12 positions matching TRBD2. J was trimmed by 3 bases and V by 7 bases; bases with no gene match: 7. This CDR3 is built from 14 residues. Germline CDR1 SQVTM, CDR2 ANQGSEA. The CDR3 loop reads CSAARTSGNYEQYF. The CDR3 DNA follows: TGCAGCGCAGCACGGACTAGCGGGAACTACGAGCAGTACTTC.

This chain connects TRBV6-5 to TRBJ2-7; D possibly uses TRBD1 or TRBD2 (7 bases each). Trimming removed 6 bases at V and 0 bases at J, with 15 bases between. Germline CDR1 is MNHEY and CDR2 is SVGAGI. This CDR3 has 15 amino acids. CDR3 sequence (DNA): TGTGCCAGCAGCCACCAGGGGGACTACTCCTACGAGCAGTACTTC. As protein: CASSHQGDYSYEQYF.

The J gene is TRBJ1-3, the V gene TRBV9; D remains unclear. The CDR3 has 16 residues. Germline CDR1 reads SGDLS; CDR2 reads YYNGEE. V was pared by 3 bases and J by 2 bases, with 15 bases between. The chain's CDR3 is CASSATDSFPGNTIYF. The DNA for the CDR3 is TGTGCCAGCAGCGCAACCGATAGTTTTCCTGGAAACACCATATATTTT.

This chain links TRBV11-2 with TRBJ2-7; D might be TRBD1 (5 bases). Germline V lookup: CDR1 SGHAT, CDR2 FQNNGV. The CDR3 totals 14 residues. V lost 3 bases and J lost 7, with 16 bases in between. In DNA form, the CDR3 reads TGTGCCAGCAGCTTTTTAGGGGCAACGCGTGAGCAGTACTTC. Protein: CASSFLGATREQYF.

The CDR3, as DNA: TGTGCCAGCAGCAGCGGCACAGATACGCAGTATTTT. It yields the protein CASSSGTDTQYF. This rearrangement joins TRBV25-1 to TRBJ2-3; D is undetermined. The V and J ends lost 6 bases and 1 base respectively, with 5 bases between them. The germline V gene has CDR1 MGHDK and CDR2 SYGVNS. The CDR3 length is 12 residues.

This clone was seen repeatedly, ten times or more. The J gene is TRBJ2-7, the V gene TRBV7-2; D uncertain. Germline V gene data show CDR1 as SGHTA and CDR2 as FQGNSA. This CDR3 region has 11 residues. V was clipped by 1 base and J by 9 bases, with 7 bases between them. The CDR3 DNA reads as TGTGCCAGCAGCTTAGAAGGTGTGCAGTACTTC. This translates into CASSLEGVQYF. The variable domain in full, with the rest retrieved from reference TRBV7-2 and TRBJ2-7, is GAGVSQSPSNKVTEKGKDVELRCDPISGHTALYWYRQSLGQGLEFLIYFQGNSAPDKSGLPSDRFSAERTGGSVSTLTIQRTQQEDSAVYLCASSLEGVQYFGPGTRLTVT.

V is TRBV10-3 and J is TRBJ1-2; a weak D match, TRBD1 (6 bases). The V and J ends lost 7 bases and 5 bases respectively, with 20 bases between them. There are 15 residues in the CDR3. Germline CDR1 and CDR2: ENHRY and SYGVKD. The CDR3 loop is CAITHQDRRGYGYTF. CDR3 DNA: TGTGCCATCACCCACCAAGACAGGCGGGGGTATGGCTACACCTTC.

The J gene is TRBJ2-1, the V gene TRBV7-8; perhaps TRBD2 as D (5 bases). V lost 5 bases to trimming and J lost 5 bases, with 16 bases between them. Germline V gene sequence: CDR1 SGHVS, CDR2 FQNEAQ. The CDR3 loop spans 15 amino acids. DNA of the CDR3: TGTGCCAGCAGCCGAGTGAGGGCAGGCCACAATGAGCAGTTCTTC. Translated, it gives CASSRVRAGHNEQFF.

The chain has TRBV19 and TRBJ2-7, with a possible D match to TRBD1 (7 bases). Between the trimmed V and J ends, which lost 4 bases and 2 bases, there was a span of 15 bases. The CDR3 consists of 15 residues. The germline CDR1 and CDR2 sequences are LNHDA and SQIVND (reference sequence). The CDR3 sequence is CASSTDRRAAYEQYF. As DNA, the CDR3 is TGTGCCAGTAGTACGGACAGGAGGGCCGCCTACGAGCAGTACTTC.

V usage is TRBV7-9 and J usage is TRBJ2-7, with D tentatively TRBD2 (5 bases). CDR1 and CDR2 (germline): SEHNR, FQNEAQ (reference sequence). Trimming removed 8 bases from V and 0 bases from J, with 11 bases in between. This CDR3 contains 13 residues. CDR3 DNA: TGTGCCAGCGTCCGGGGAAGCTCCTACGAGCAGTACTTC. Translated: CASVRGSSYEQYF.

The genes are TRBV4-3 and TRBJ2-7; D may be TRBD1 (6 bases). The CDR3 runs to 16 residues. Germline assignment: CDR1 LGHNA and CDR2 YSLEER. Between the trimmed V and J ends, which lost 3 bases and 4 bases, there was a span of 19 bases. The CDR3 loop reads CASSQGAFGRQYEQYF. DNA for the CDR3: TGCGCCAGCAGCCAGGGGGCCTTCGGCAGGCAATACGAGCAGTACTTC.

This chain joins TRBV28 and TRBJ2-7; D is uncertain. The CDR3 totals 14 residues. Germline CDR1 reads MDHEN; CDR2 reads SYDVKM. Between the trimmed V and J ends, which lost 6 bases and 0 bases, there was a span of 12 bases. The chain's CDR3 is CASRGRFYSYEQYF. The CDR3 nucleotides read TGTGCCAGCAGAGGACGGTTCTACTCCTACGAGCAGTACTTC. The full variable domain, rest sourced from reference TRBV28 and TRBJ2-7, is DVKVTQSSRYLVKRTGEKVFLECVQDMDHENMFWYRQDPGLGLRLIYFSYDVKMKEKGDIPEGYSVSREKKERFSLILESASTNQTSMYLCASRGRFYSYEQYFGPGTRLTVT.

This clone was seen only once. This chain links TRBV11-2 with TRBJ2-7, with a tentative D call TRBD2 (7 bases). The CDR3 extends over 15 amino acids. The germline gives CDR1 SGHAT, CDR2 FQNNGV. V was clipped by 5 bases and J by 3 bases, with 17 bases between them. In DNA, the CDR3 is TGTGCCAGCAGCGTACCTAAGGGGGGGTTCTACGAGCAGTACTTC. The encoded protein is CASSVPKGGFYEQYF.

This clone came up once. The V call is TRBV7-2, the J call TRBJ2-5; TRBD2 might be the D (6 bases). This CDR3 region has 15 residues. CDR1 SGHTA and CDR2 FQGNSA come from the germline V gene. Trimming cost V 1 base and J 6 bases, with 15 bases left between them. CDR3 bases: TGTGCCAGCAGCTTAGTAGGCGGGACCCCTCAGACCCAGTACTTC. Translated: CASSLVGGTPQTQYF.

The chain is built from TRBV7-9 and TRBJ2-2; 7 bases are a match to TRBD1. With V trimmed by 1 base and J by 6 bases, 8 bases remained unmatched. The CDR3 is 16 amino acids. Germline assignment: CDR1 SEHNR and CDR2 FQNEAQ (reference sequence). The DNA of the CDR3 is TGTGCCAGCAGCTTAGGCCTTAGGGACAGTTCCGGGGAGCTGTTTTTT. Translated: CASSLGLRDSSGELFF. Using reference TRBV7-9 and TRBJ2-2 for the parts outside the CDR3, the full variable domain is DTGVSQNPRHKITKRGQNVTFRCDPISEHNRLYWYRQTLGQGPEFLTYFQNEAQLEKSRLLSDRFSAERPKGSFSTLEIQRTEQGDSAMYLCASSLGLRDSSGELFFGEGSRLTVL.

V is TRBV2 and J is TRBJ1-2; 7 nucleotides match TRBD1. Looked up from germline, CDR1 is SNHLY and CDR2 is FYNNEI. This CDR3 comprises 14 residues. V dropped 6 bases and J dropped 6; count of bases not matched to a gene: 10. The chain's CDR3 is CASSLRQGRDGYTF. For the CDR3, the DNA is TGTGCCAGCAGCCTCAGACAGGGAAGAGATGGCTACACCTTC. The entire variable domain, with the rest obtained from reference TRBV2 and TRBJ1-2, is as follows: EPEVTQTPSHQVTQMGQEVILRCVPISNHLYFYWYRQILGQKVEFLVSFYNNEISEKSEIFDDQFSVERPDGSNFTLKIRSTKLEDSAMYFCASSLRQGRDGYTFGSGTRLTVV.

This clone occurred a few times. V and J are TRBV18 and TRBJ2-5; D may be TRBD1 (5 bases). Trimming left V 1 base short and J 2 bases short, with 8 bases between. The V gene's germline CDR1 is KGHSH and CDR2 LQKENI. The CDR3 runs 14 residues. CDR3 sequence reads: CASSPLQGQETQYF. CDR3 DNA sequence: TGTGCCAGCTCACCACTCCAGGGTCAAGAGACCCAGTACTTC. The variable domain in full, completed from reference TRBV18 and TRBJ2-5, reads NAGVMQNPRHLVRRRGQEARLRCSPMKGHSHVYWYRQLPEEGLKFMVYLQKENIIDESGMPKERFSAEFPKEGPSILRIQQVVRGDSAAYFCASSPLQGQETQYFGPGTRLLVL.